The 16 T cell receptor beta chains below were found in one sample sequenced in a study of beta chain features in type 1 diabetes. Study-wide results and caveats: Shorter TCRB CDR3s, moderately but significantly so, were found in Type 1 diabetes patients in all four CD4+ subsets.

These TCRs are of unknown antigen specificity. The sequenced template was cDNA made from the entire isolated RNA. Sequencing used immunoSEQ multiplex PCR; TCRdb keeps in-frame clones, though not all of them. In the table there are over 600,000 clones, approximately 13% of which are singletons. Specimen: naive CD4+ T cells from blood. The receptors were sampled from a man aged 30 to 45 with type 1 diabetes.

The gene calls are TRBV5-6 and TRBJ2-2, with D possibly called TRBD1 or TRBD2 (6 bases each). Germline lookup yields CDR1 SGHDT and CDR2 YYEEEE. The germline V and J ends were trimmed by 2 bases and 5 bases, with 22 bases remaining between them. There are 18 residues in the CDR3. CDR3 nucleotide sequence: TGTGCCAGCAGCTTTCGTCCACAGGGATGGGGGGAAACCGGGGAGCTGTTTTTT. Protein product: CASSFRPQGWGETGELFF.

This clone was detected a few times. The chain is built from TRBV5-1 and TRBJ1-6; possibly TRBD1 for D (5 bases). The length of the CDR3 is 15 residues. Germline-derived CDR1 and CDR2 are SGHRS and YFSETQ. Trimming cost V 2 bases and J 4 bases, with 10 bases left between them. CDR3 nucleotides: TGCGCCAGCAGCTTAAGGGAGGGGTATAATTCACCCCTCCACTTT. Residues: CASSLREGYNSPLHF. The whole variable domain, remainder taken from reference TRBV5-1 and TRBJ1-6, is KAGVTQTPRYLIKTRGQQVTLSCSPISGHRSVSWYQQTPGQGLQFLFEYFSETQRNKGNFPGRFSGRQFSNSRSEMNVSTLELGDSALYLCASSLREGYNSPLHFGNGTRLTVT.

This rearrangement joins TRBV4-3 to TRBJ2-1, with D uncertain. The CDR3 has 16 residues. Per germline, CDR1 LGHNA and CDR2 YSLEER. V was shortened by 0 bases and J by 4 bases, with 13 bases between the two germline ends. CDR3 nucleotides: TGCGCCAGCAGCCAAGATGGGCCCACAAGGTACAATGAGCAGTTCTTC. Its protein is CASSQDGPTRYNEQFF.

This clone was observed a handful of times. The chain has TRBV7-9 and TRBJ1-3, with a possible D match to TRBD1 (6 bases). The germline V gene encodes CDR1 SEHNR and CDR2 FQNEAQ (reference sequence). V was trimmed by 5 bases and J by 0 bases, leaving 14 bases between them. The CDR3 runs to 16 residues. In DNA form, the CDR3 reads TGTGCCAGCAGCCAAACAGGGTATCTCTCTGGAAACACCATATATTTT. This gives the protein CASSQTGYLSGNTIYF.

A few counts support this clone. V usage is TRBV19 and J usage is TRBJ1-5; 7 bases map to TRBD1. The CDR3 totals 16 residues. J lost 1 base, V lost 5 bases, and 8 bases had no gene match. Germline values: CDR1 LNHDA, CDR2 SQIVND (reference sequence). CDR3 sequence (DNA): TGTGCCAGTAGTCCGCGGACAGGTCCGAGCAATCAGCCCCAGCATTTT. Translating it yields CASSPRTGPSNQPQHF.

The genes are TRBV30 and TRBJ1-2, with D unclear. Germline-derived CDR1 and CDR2 are GTSNPN and SVGIG (reference sequence). There are 13 residues in the CDR3. V dropped 0 bases and J dropped 4 bases, with 9 bases sitting between them. The CDR3 nucleotides read TGTGCCTGGAGTGTACGGTTATCCTATGGCTACACCTTC. This encodes CAWSVRLSYGYTF.

The chain is built from TRBV6-1 and TRBJ1-2, with D hard to call. Trimming cost V 5 bases and J 4 bases, with 11 bases left between them. Germline CDR1 is MNHNS and CDR2 is SASEGT. The CDR3 is 13 residues long. The CDR3 DNA is TGTGCCAGCAGTCTTGTAATAACCTATGGCTACACCTTC. Its translation is CASSLVITYGYTF.

This clone showed up just a few times. The CDR3 spells CASLPRGNSPLHF. CDR3 sequence (DNA): TGTGCCAGCCTCCCCCGGGGGAATTCACCCCTCCACTTT. The chain has TRBV2 and TRBJ1-6; a possible D gene is TRBD1 (5 bases). The CDR3 covers 13 residues. The germline V gene encodes CDR1 SNHLY and CDR2 FYNNEI. The V end lost 8 bases, the J end lost 7 bases, and 12 bases lay between the germline ends.

Comments on this clone: This sample includes further DNA sequences coding for the same CDR3. The chain employs TRBV7-2 and TRBJ2-3, with D unclear. CDR1 SGHTA and CDR2 FQGNSA come from the germline V gene. CDR3 length: 12 residues. V lost 0 bases, J lost 6 bases, and 4 bases lay in between. CDR3 nucleotides: TGTGCCAGCAGCTTAGCTAGGGATACGCAGTATTTT. It is translated as CASSLARDTQYF.

V and J are TRBV11-3 and TRBJ2-1; weak D call: TRBD1 (6 bases). CDR3 length equals 14 residues. With 1 base removed from V and 12 bases from J, the gap between germline ends came to 16 bases. The germline V gene has CDR1 SGHNT and CDR2 YENEEA. CDR3 in amino acids: CASSLVWGPDGQFF. Here the CDR3 DNA reads TGTGCCAGCAGCTTAGTGTGGGGGCCCGACGGGCAGTTCTTC.

A few counts support this clone. The chain joins TRBV9 to TRBJ1-4; D gene unclear. The CDR3 contains 13 residues. Trimming shortened V by 3 bases and J by 7 bases, and 10 bases separated the two germline ends. Looked up from germline, CDR1 is SGDLS and CDR2 is YYNGEE. CDR3 loop: CASSGQIGEKLFF. In DNA form, the CDR3 reads TGTGCCAGCAGCGGCCAGATTGGTGAAAAACTGTTTTTT.

This chain connects TRBV30 to TRBJ2-3; 8 bases match TRBD2. The CDR3 length is 13 residues. Germline V lookup: CDR1 GTSNPN, CDR2 SVGIG (reference sequence). Trimming at V came to 4 bases and at J to 9 bases, leaving 9 bases not matched to a gene. CDR3 nucleotide sequence: TGTGCCTGGACGGGGGGGCCCAGGGACACGCAGTATTTT. This translates into CAWTGGPRDTQYF.

This clone was found a few times. The gene calls are TRBV2 and TRBJ2-5, with D perhaps TRBD1 or TRBD2 (5 bases each). Trimming pared 2 bases from V and 4 bases from J, leaving 11 bases between. Germline loops: CDR1 SNHLY, CDR2 FYNNEI. The length of the CDR3 is 14 residues. The CDR3 here is CASSERGDGETQYF. DNA for the CDR3: TGTGCCAGCAGTGAACGTGGGGACGGAGAGACCCAGTACTTC.

The chain has TRBV7-8 and TRBJ2-2; weak D call: TRBD1 (6 bases). This CDR3 is 16 amino acids long. The V end lost 5 bases, the J end lost 1 base, and 14 bases lay between the germline ends. Germline values: CDR1 SGHVS, CDR2 FQNEAQ. The CDR3 protein is CASSQYLGQNTGELFF. CDR3 nucleotide sequence: TGTGCCAGCAGCCAATACCTGGGACAGAACACCGGGGAGCTGTTTTTT. Complete variable domain (other parts from reference TRBV7-8 and TRBJ2-2): GAGVSQSPRYKVAKRGQDVALRCDPISGHVSLFWYQQALGQGPEFLTYFQNEAQLDKSGLPSDRFFAERPEGSVSTLKIQRTQQEDSAVYLCASSQYLGQNTGELFFGEGSRLTVL.

The sample holds a few counts of this clone. The chain employs TRBV2 and TRBJ2-5; no clear D gene. Germline assignment: CDR1 SNHLY and CDR2 FYNNEI. Trimming stripped 2 bases from V and 2 bases from J, with 15 bases between. The CDR3 covers 16 residues. This chain's CDR3 is CASSEFYSERQETQYF. CDR3 nucleotides: TGTGCCAGCAGTGAATTTTACAGCGAAAGACAAGAGACCCAGTACTTC.

This clone was observed a handful of times. This rearrangement joins TRBV18 to TRBJ2-1; the D gene is possibly TRBD1 (6 bases). Germline assignment: CDR1 KGHSH and CDR2 LQKENI. The CDR3 runs to 15 residues. Trimming removed 2 bases from V and 5 bases from J, with 13 bases in between. The CDR3 bases are TGTGCCAGCTCACCAGCAGGGGCATGGGACAATGAGCAGTTCTTC. It codes for CASSPAGAWDNEQFF.